These T cell receptor beta chains were read from a single sample in a study of PD-1 blockade in classical Hodgkin lymphoma. Clones were sequenced by immunoSEQ multiplex PCR, and TCRdb holds only the in-frame ones, with some missing. The table shows around 36,000 clones, with 85% to 90% occurring only once. The sample consisted of peripheral blood mononuclear cells (PBMCs), taken at baseline. These receptors came from a human donor with classical Hodgkin lymphoma. The CDR3 runs from the conserved cysteine through the conserved F or W. D genes are given only for firm matches. A clone size is listed for some rows: how often the clone was seen (once, few, many), or a class if it is expanded.

CAIRGTGGQETQYF,TGTGCCATCAGGGGTACAGGGGGGCAAGAGACCCAGTACTTC,TRBV10-3,once,TRBD1,TRBJ2-5
CASSIGGVDSPLHF,TGTGCCAGTAGTATTGGGGGGGTGGATTCACCCCTCCACTTT,TRBV19,.,.,TRBJ1-6
CASSTRGLGETQYF,TGTGCCAGTAGCACCAGGGGATTAGGAGAGACCCAGTACTTC,TRBV19,.,.,TRBJ2-5
CSVGTGDTEAFF,TGCAGCGTAGGGACAGGGGACACTGAAGCTTTCTTT,TRBV29-1,once,TRBD1,TRBJ1-1
CASSMGTYGYTF,TGTGCCAGTAGTATGGGTACCTATGGCTACACCTTC,TRBV19,.,.,TRBJ1-2
CASREGQGTDTQYF,TGTGCCAGCAGGGAGGGACAGGGCACAGATACGCAGTATTTT,TRBV28,.,TRBD1,TRBJ2-3
CASTIKGLAGDNEQFF,TGTGCCAGCACCATAAAGGGTCTAGCGGGGGACAATGAGCAGTTCTTC,TRBV11-2,.,TRBD2,TRBJ2-1
CAISKEDTGELFF,TGTGCCATCTCTAAGGAGGACACCGGGGAGCTGTTTTTT,TRBV6-5,.,.,TRBJ2-2
CASSRRGRNTEAFF,TGTGCCAGCAGCCGCAGGGGGCGAAACACTGAAGCTTTCTTT,TRBV11-3,.,TRBD1,TRBJ1-1
CASRPRGSSYNSPLHF,TGTGCCAGCAGGCCCCGGGGGAGCTCCTATAATTCACCCCTCCACTTT,TRBV2,.,.,TRBJ1-6
CASSFVINYEQYF,TGTGCCAGCAGCTTCGTGATCAACTACGAGCAGTACTTC,TRBV7-3,.,.,TRBJ2-7
CASSRSGRAAQETQYF,TGTGCCAGCAGTCGTAGCGGGAGGGCCGCCCAAGAGACCCAGTACTTC,TRBV27,.,TRBD2,TRBJ2-5
CASSEWGRGRYGYTF,TGTGCCAGCAGTGAATGGGGCAGGGGACGCTATGGCTACACCTTC,TRBV25-1,.,.,TRBJ1-2
CASSASVPALAGAQETQYF,TGTGCCAGTAGTGCATCCGTCCCCGCTTTAGCGGGAGCACAAGAGACCCAGTACTTC,TRBV19,.,TRBD2,TRBJ2-5
CASSLVGRGNQPQHF,TGTGCCAGCAGCTTAGTCGGCAGGGGCAATCAGCCCCAGCATTTT,TRBV7-2,.,.,TRBJ1-5
CASRRSGGAYEQYF,TGTGCCAGCAGACGCAGCGGGGGGGCCTACGAGCAGTACTTC,TRBV13,.,TRBD2,TRBJ2-7
CASSSGGSSGSSYNEQFF,TGTGCCAGCAGCTCTGGAGGGTCTAGCGGGAGCTCCTACAATGAGCAGTTCTTC,TRBV4-2,.,TRBD2,TRBJ2-1
CASSLAGLSSYEQYF,TGTGCCAGCAGTTTAGCGGGACTTAGCTCCTACGAGCAGTACTTC,TRBV5-6,.,TRBD2,TRBJ2-7
CASSEVAPGNTIYF,TGTGCCAGCAGTGAAGTGGCACCTGGAAACACCATATATTTT,TRBV2,.,.,TRBJ1-3
CASSLPGLADSTDTQYF,TGCGCCAGCAGCTTGCCGGGACTAGCGGATAGCACAGATACGCAGTATTTT,TRBV5-1,.,TRBD2,TRBJ2-3
CASSPLPTDTQYF,TGTGCCAGCTCCCCTCTCCCCACAGATACGCAGTATTTT,TRBV18,.,.,TRBJ2-3
CASSSNRGENTEAFF,TGCGCCAGCAGCAGCAACCGAGGGGAGAACACTGAAGCTTTCTTT,TRBV23-1,.,.,TRBJ1-1
CASSLFRSEQFF,TGTGCCAGCAGCTTGTTTAGAAGTGAGCAGTTCTTC,TRBV7-6,.,.,TRBJ2-1
CASGNRKGAYNEQFF,TGTGCCAGCGGTAACCGTAAGGGGGCCTACAATGAGCAGTTCTTC,TRBV28,.,.,TRBJ2-1
CASSLFHNQPQHF,TGTGCCAGCAGCTTATTTCACAATCAGCCCCAGCATTTT,TRBV7-3,.,.,TRBJ1-5
CASSQDPGQTANEQFF,TGCGCCAGCAGCCAAGATCCGGGCCAGACCGCCAATGAGCAGTTCTTC,TRBV4-3,large,.,TRBJ2-1
CASSFKTGMNTEAFF,TGTGCCAGCAGTTTTAAGACAGGGATGAACACTGAAGCTTTCTTT,TRBV7-9,.,TRBD1,TRBJ1-1
CASSYGQRETQYF,TGTGCCAGCAGCTATGGACAGAGGGAGACCCAGTACTTC,TRBV7-9,.,.,TRBJ2-5
CASGGLLREYF,TGTGCCAGCGGGGGGCTCCTTAGGGAGTACTTC,TRBV28,.,.,TRBJ2-7
CASSPERDSPLHF,TGTGCCAGCAGCCCAGAGAGGGATTCACCCCTCCACTTT,TRBV11-2,.,.,TRBJ1-6
CASSLQWNRDQETQYF,TGTGCCAGCAGCTTGCAGTGGAACAGGGACCAAGAGACCCAGTACTTC,TRBV5-6,.,.,TRBJ2-5